One and the same sample provided the 25 T cell receptor beta chains below, sequenced in a study of T cells in Graves' hyperthyroidism and ophthalmopathy. Amplification yielded TCR beta CDR3 regions, with RNA transcripts as the source. The HTBI primer set served for first-round RT-PCR of the TCR CDR3. TCRdb analysed the multiplex PCR reads with MiXCR anew, one entry per CDR3 protein. The sample carries more than 500,000 distinct CDR3 sequences, 40% to 50% recorded once. The sequenced material came from peripheral blood or thyroid tissue (not recorded which). These receptors came from an adult woman with Graves' disease, either hyperthyroidism or ophthalmopathy (not recorded which).

The chain joins TRBV29-1 to TRBJ2-2; perhaps TRBD1 as D (5 bases). The germline gives CDR1 SQVTM, CDR2 ANQGSEA. The CDR3 covers 14 residues. V shed 4 bases and J shed 3 bases, with 12 bases lying between them. For the CDR3, the DNA is TGCAGCGTTGCAAGGGGAAAGGACACCGGGGAGCTGTTTTTT. It is translated as CSVARGKDTGELFF.

The sample holds many counts of this clonotype. The rearrangement links TRBV2 to TRBJ2-7, with 7 bases matching TRBD1. This CDR3 contains 13 residues. Per germline, CDR1 SNHLY and CDR2 FYNNEI. V dropped 4 bases and J dropped 5; count of bases not matched to a gene: 5. CDR3 nucleotide sequence: TGTGCCAGCAGTGGACAGGGTACCAACGAGCAGTACTTC. It codes for CASSGQGTNEQYF.

J is TRBJ2-3 and V is TRBV7-2; 7 bases agree with TRBD1. V dropped 0 bases and J dropped 6; count of bases not matched to a gene: 3. CDR3 length: 14 amino acids. Germline V CDR1 and CDR2: SGHTA, FQGNSA. CDR3 coding DNA: TGTGCCAGCAGCTTAGCGCAGGGGGAGGATACGCAGTATTTT. As protein: CASSLAQGEDTQYF.

The V gene is TRBV9, the J gene TRBJ1-2; 9 positions match TRBD1. Trimming took 1 base from V and 6 from J; bases not matched to a gene: 10. CDR1 is SGDLS, CDR2 YYNGEE, per germline. The CDR3 has 16 amino acids. The CDR3 DNA reads as TGTGCCAGCAGCGTAACGGGGAGGGGGACAGGGCATGGCTACACCTTC. The encoded protein is CASSVTGRGTGHGYTF.

The chain recombines TRBV20-1 with TRBJ1-2; TRBD1 might be the D (5 bases). Trimming left V 0 bases short and J 4 bases short, with 12 bases between. The germline V gene has CDR1 DFQATT and CDR2 SNEGSKA (reference sequence). This CDR3 contains 14 residues. The CDR3 loop reads CSARDLGRAYGYTF. DNA of the CDR3: TGCAGTGCTAGAGATTTGGGCAGGGCCTATGGCTACACCTTC.

Of note for this clonotype: One base away lies a much larger clone, so this may be a sequencing read error. The chain couples TRBV20-1 to TRBJ2-5, with 10 positions matching TRBD1. CDR1 is DFQATT and CDR2 is SNEGSKA in the germline V gene (reference sequence). The CDR3 runs to 13 residues. The CDR3 region is CSAPGQGIEAQYF. DNA of the CDR3: TGCAGTGCCCCGGGACAGGGGATAGAGGCCCAGTACTTC.

This clonotype has at least ten counts. This chain joins TRBV28 and TRBJ1-2; tentative D call: TRBD1 (6 bases). The CDR3 runs 13 residues. Deletions cut 5 bases from V and 8 bases from J, with 15 bases between. Germline V gene data show CDR1 as MDHEN and CDR2 as SYDVKM. This CDR3 reads CASSRTGWAGYTF. The CDR3 DNA reads as TGTGCCAGCAGTCGTACAGGGTGGGCCGGCTACACCTTC.

This clonotype was counted ten times or more. The V call is TRBV29-1, the J call TRBJ1-2, with a possible D match to TRBD1 (6 bases). This CDR3 comprises 13 residues. CDR1 is SQVTM, CDR2 ANQGSEA, per germline. V dropped 4 bases and J dropped 4 bases, with 13 bases sitting between them. Here the CDR3 reads CSVGSGTTYGYTF. In DNA, the CDR3 is TGCAGCGTTGGATCCGGGACAACCTATGGCTACACCTTC.

The gene calls are TRBV20-1 and TRBJ1-6, with TRBD1 matching over 8 bases. Germline V CDR1 and CDR2: DFQATT, SNEGSKA (reference sequence). CDR3 length equals 14 residues. Trimming cost V 6 bases and J 8 bases; bases outside gene matches: 9. CDR3 in amino acids: CSATRTGSDSPLHF. CDR3 sequence (DNA): TGCAGTGCCACAAGGACAGGGTCGGATTCACCCCTCCACTTT.

Remarks on this clonotype: One end of the junction is discordant with germline, which a read error may explain. This sequence joins TRBV7-8 and TRBJ1-2, with a weak D call TRBD1 (5 bases). The germline V gene has CDR1 SGHVS and CDR2 FQNEAQ. This CDR3 spans 17 amino acids. CDR3 coding DNA: TGTGCCAGCAGCTTAAGCTACTCAGGGCTCGCTAACTGTGGCTACGCCTTC. It translates to CASSLSYSGLANCGYAF.

The rearrangement uses TRBV10-1 and TRBJ2-3, with TRBD2 matching over 7 bases. There are 14 residues in the CDR3. CDR1 and CDR2 from the germline V gene are WNHNN and SYGVQD (reference sequence). V gave up 4 bases and J gave up 5 bases; unmatched junction bases: 6. The CDR3 loop reads CASSVRLAGDTQYF. CDR3 in DNA: TGCGCCAGCAGTGTCAGACTAGCAGGAGATACGCAGTATTTT.

A word on this clonotype: Since a much larger clone is just one base distant, this may be a read error. The chain links TRBV4-2 to TRBJ2-7; D gene uncertain. V was clipped by 3 bases and J by 1 base, with 10 bases between them. There are 14 residues in the CDR3. From germline, CDR1 is LGHNA and CDR2 YNFKEQ. In nucleotides, the CDR3 is TGTGCCAGCAGCCAGGATCGTGGGTCCTACGAGCAGTACTTC. Its translation is CASSQDRGSYEQYF.

This clonotype was counted at least ten times. This chain links TRBV20-1 with TRBJ1-5, with unresolved D. Trimming removed 0 bases at V and 0 bases at J, with 9 bases between. CDR3 length: 15 amino acids. Looked up from germline, CDR1 is DFQATT and CDR2 is SNEGSKA (reference sequence). This chain's CDR3 is CSARDTPYSNQPQHF. CDR3 coding DNA: TGCAGTGCTAGAGATACGCCGTATAGCAATCAGCCCCAGCATTTT.

This clonotype was seen at least ten times. The rearrangement joins TRBV5-1 to TRBJ1-6, with a weak D call TRBD1 (5 bases). CDR1 and CDR2 from the germline V gene are SGHRS and YFSETQ. Trimming removed 0 bases from V and 9 bases from J, with 10 bases in between. This CDR3 contains 14 residues. The CDR3 here is CASSLAGHGSPLHF. The DNA of the CDR3 is TGCGCCAGCAGCTTGGCAGGGCACGGTTCACCCCTCCACTTT.

This chain connects TRBV9 to TRBJ1-2; no firm D call. Germline V gene sequence: CDR1 SGDLS, CDR2 YYNGEE. CDR3 length: 15 amino acids. The ends were cut back, 1 base at V and 6 bases at J, with 16 bases in the middle. Written as DNA, the CDR3 is TGTGCCAGCAGCGTATTGGGTTTTTCTGAGGATGGCTACACCTTC. This codes for CASSVLGFSEDGYTF.

This sequence joins TRBV10-3 and TRBJ1-2; 9 positions agree with TRBD1. Losses at the gene ends were 0 bases for V and 4 bases for J; bases not matched to a gene: 3. CDR3 length: 15 residues. Germline V gives CDR1 ENHRY, CDR2 SYGVKD. CDR3 nucleotides: TGTGCCATCAGTGAGTCGAAACAGGGGGCCTATGGCTACACCTTC. Protein product: CAISESKQGAYGYTF.

This clonotype was detected ten times or more. The V and J genes are TRBV7-2 and TRBJ1-1, with TRBD1 identical over 8 bases. The CDR3 has 15 residues. The V segment lost 1 base and the J segment 5 bases; nucleotides outside the gene matches: 6. In germline, CDR1 is SGHTA, CDR2 FQGNSA. The CDR3 DNA sequence: TGTGCCAGCAGCTTAGATGGTACAGGGGGGACTGAAGCTTTCTTT. As protein: CASSLDGTGGTEAFF.

The chain uses TRBV29-1 and TRBJ1-1; D possibly corresponds to TRBD1 (6 bases). Germline values: CDR1 SQVTM, CDR2 ANQGSEA. The CDR3 extends over 14 amino acids. V gave up 3 bases and J gave up 1 base, with 12 bases separating them. The DNA for the CDR3 is TGCAGCGTTGAGGGGGCTAGCGGGAACACTGAAGCTTTCTTT. The encoded protein is CSVEGASGNTEAFF.

J is TRBJ1-6 and V is TRBV9; D is uncertain. The CDR3 covers 14 residues. Per the germline V gene, CDR1 is SGDLS and CDR2 is YYNGEE. Trimming took off 0 bases at V and 7 bases at J, with 8 bases between the two ends. The CDR3 DNA follows: TGTGCCAGCAGCGTAGTGGGAAGAAATTCACCCCTCCACTTT. Its translation: CASSVVGRNSPLHF.

V usage is TRBV25-1 and J usage is TRBJ2-7; the D call may be TRBD1 or TRBD2 (8 bases each). The germline gives CDR1 MGHDK, CDR2 SYGVNS. The CDR3 has 18 residues. The V end was cut by 10 bases, the J end by 7 bases, with 35 bases between. In DNA, the CDR3 is TGTGCCAACCCTAGGCTAGCCGGGAGGGTCCGGACAGGGAATGAGCAGTACTTC. It translates to CANPRLAGRVRTGNEQYF.

The chain carries TRBV7-9 and TRBJ2-7; 9 bases align to TRBD1. V lost 6 bases, J lost 2 bases, and 5 bases stayed unmatched. Germline CDR1 is SEHNR and CDR2 is FQNEAQ (reference sequence). This CDR3 region has 14 residues. CDR3 in DNA: TGTGCCAGCAGTTCCCGACAGGGGGCCTACGAGCAGTACTTC. This encodes CASSSRQGAYEQYF.

Turning to this clonotype: Lacking the conserved final phenylalanine or tryptophan, this CDR3 likely reflects a read error. This sequence joins TRBV10-2 and TRBJ1-5; D unclear. CDR3 length equals 14 residues. Trimming took 5 bases from V and 7 from J, leaving 15 bases between them. Germline-derived CDR1 and CDR2 are WSHSY and SAAADI. CDR3 bases: TGCGCCAGCAGTCCTCTTCAGTTGGGCCAGCCCCAGCATCTT. Encoded protein: CASSPLQLGQPQHL.

This clonotype was recorded a few times. The gene calls are TRBV20-1 and TRBJ1-6, with D unclear. V dropped 6 bases and J dropped 7 bases, with 16 bases sitting between them. Per the germline V gene, CDR1 is DFQATT and CDR2 is SNEGSKA (reference sequence). The CDR3 is made up of 14 amino acids. CDR3 in amino acids: CSARTPGGNSPLHF. The CDR3 bases are TGCAGTGCCAGAACCCCAGGAGGGAATTCACCCCTCCACTTT.

J is TRBJ2-5 and V is TRBV5-4; perhaps TRBD2 as D (5 bases). Trimming shortened V by 9 bases and J by 5 bases, and 17 bases separated the two germline ends. The CDR3 is 13 amino acids. The V gene's germline CDR1 is SGHNT and CDR2 YYREEE (reference sequence). CDR3 residues: CATPFLAAETQYF. The CDR3, as DNA: TGTGCCACCCCATTCCTAGCAGCTGAGACCCAGTACTTC.

This clonotype was counted many times. This sequence joins TRBV7-2 and TRBJ2-7; 8 nucleotides align to TRBD1. Germline loops: CDR1 SGHTA, CDR2 FQGNSA. The CDR3 covers 14 residues. After removal of 5 bases from V and 3 bases from J, the junction contained 6 bases not matched to a gene. The DNA of the CDR3 is TGTGCCAGCAGCCCCGGGACAGGTAACTACGAGCAGTACTTC. It encodes CASSPGTGNYEQYF.